This T cell receptor (beta chain) was observed in a study of beta chain features in type 1 diabetes. Germline CDR1 LGHNA, CDR2 YSLEER. Trimming cost V 0 bases and J 6 bases, with 6 bases left between them. The CDR3 totals 13 residues. With respect to this clone: Antigen unknown.

General study points: Among patients, naive, central memory and Treg TCRB repertoires appeared more similar than among healthy donors. Shorter templates may be favored by PCR, equally so in patients and controls.

TCRB transcripts that were expressed got sequenced, as all of the isolated RNA had been reverse transcribed. About 3.57 million reads per sample on average were obtained from naive, central memory and regulatory T cell samples. Measured with immunoSEQ multiplex PCR; TCRdb has only the in-frame clones, and not every one. The sample lists 350,000 to 450,000 clones; more than 11% were seen once. The chain uses TRBV4-3 and TRBJ2-1, with D maybe TRBD2 (6 bases). The sample comprised naive CD4+ T cells from blood. The TCR comes from a man aged 25-45 years in good health. The CDR3 sequence is CASSQEGGNEQFF. For the CDR3, the DNA is TGCGCCAGCAGCCAAGAGGGGGGCAATGAGCAGTTCTTC.